The next 23 T cell receptor beta chains were all read from a single sample in a study of cytomegalovirus exposure and HLA in healthy donors. 13 Jbeta primers and 60 Vbeta primers were used for the PCR. Data came from immunoSEQ multiplex PCR; TCRdb stores just in-frame clones and leaves some out. The top ten clones hold 2.5% to 3.5% of a sample with about 140,000 clones, over 70% of them seen once. The sample consisted of PBMCs. The receptors were gathered from a male donor in good health and CMV-seronegative.

This chain connects TRBV4-1 to TRBJ1-5, with 7 bases that match TRBD1. Germline lookup yields CDR1 MGHRA and CDR2 YSYEKL. The CDR3 has 15 amino acids. V trimming: 0 bases; J trimming: 5 bases; junction bases outside the gene matches: 4. The CDR3 loop reads CASSQDRGRYQPQHF. The CDR3 nucleotides read TGCGCCAGCAGCCAAGACAGGGGGAGGTATCAGCCCCAGCATTTT.

This clone was observed a handful of times. The rearrangement links TRBV28 to TRBJ1-5; D unresolved. V was shortened by 6 bases and J by 11 bases, with 11 bases between the two germline ends. Looked up from germline, CDR1 is MDHEN and CDR2 is SYDVKM. CDR3 length: 11 amino acids. In DNA, the CDR3 is TGTGCCAGCAGCCCAGAAAGAACCCAGCATTTT. Its protein product is CASSPERTQHF.

This clone was observed a few times. One end of the junction fails to match germline, which may point to a read error. The rearrangement uses TRBV5-1 and TRBJ2-2, with D possibly matching TRBD1 (6 bases). The CDR3 contains 13 residues. Germline loops: CDR1 SGHRS, CDR2 YFSETQ. The CDR3 nucleotides are TGTGCCAGCAGCTACAGGGAGAGGTGGGAGCTGTTTTTT. Its protein product is CASSYRERWELFF.

Concerning this clone itself: At one end, the junction sequence differs from germline, possibly due to a read error. V gene TRBV7-7 combines with J gene TRBJ2-5; 10 bases agree with TRBD2. Looked up from germline, CDR1 is SSHAT and CDR2 is FNYEAQ (reference sequence). The CDR3 runs 15 residues. The CDR3 DNA reads as TGTGCTAGCAGCTCGAAGCGGGGGGGCCCAGAGACCCAGTACTTC. It codes for CASSSKRGGPETQYF.

V usage is TRBV7-2 and J usage is TRBJ2-3; 9 bases are a match to TRBD2. Germline lookup yields CDR1 SGHTA and CDR2 FQGNSA. This CDR3 contains 15 residues. Trimming cost V 7 bases and J 8 bases; bases outside gene matches: 13. Written as DNA, the CDR3 is TGTGCCAGCATGGAGGGGCTAGCGGGGCGGGGTACGCAGTATTTT. Translating it yields CASMEGLAGRGTQYF.

The rearrangement links TRBV5-6 to TRBJ2-3; 7 bases fit TRBD1. The CDR3 totals 14 residues. Germline V gene lookup returns CDR1 SGHDT and CDR2 YYEEEE. V was pared by 4 bases and J by 5 bases, with 7 bases of the junction left unmatched. The CDR3 loop is CASSRTGVGDTQYF. The DNA of the CDR3 is TGTGCCAGCAGCCGGACAGGAGTTGGAGATACGCAGTATTTT.

This clone was recorded once. This sequence joins TRBV10-3 and TRBJ1-5; D is unclear. Trimming took off 4 bases at V and 7 bases at J, with 11 bases between the two ends. Germline assignment: CDR1 ENHRY and CDR2 SYGVKD. There are 13 residues in the CDR3. CDR3 DNA sequence: TGTGCCATCAGTGGAGAGCCCCGACAGCCCCAGCATTTT. This codes for CAISGEPRQPQHF.

The chain joins TRBV11-2 to TRBJ1-3, with unresolved D. Germline CDR1 reads SGHAT; CDR2 reads FQNNGV. Trimming removed 3 bases at V and 7 bases at J, with 10 bases between. This CDR3 comprises 13 residues. Written as DNA, the CDR3 is TGTGCCAGCAGCTTGAACGGCGGTAACACCATATATTTT. This codes for CASSLNGGNTIYF.

The V and J genes are TRBV28 and TRBJ2-7; 7 nucleotides line up with TRBD1. CDR3 size: 14 residues. V was pared by 8 bases and J by 1 base, with 8 bases of the junction left unmatched. Per the germline V gene, CDR1 is MDHEN and CDR2 is SYDVKM. The CDR3 sequence is CASGRTGGSYEQYF. In DNA, the CDR3 is TGTGCCAGCGGACGGACAGGCGGTTCCTACGAGCAGTACTTC.

The genes are TRBV7-9 and TRBJ1-1; a possible D gene is TRBD1 (5 bases). The length of the CDR3 is 15 residues. The V gene's germline CDR1 is SEHNR and CDR2 FQNEAQ (reference sequence). Trimming took 5 bases from V and 1 from J, leaving 14 bases between them. Here the CDR3 DNA reads TGTGCCAGCAGCCTTGGTGGTGGACAGAACACTGAAGCTTTCTTT. Protein sequence: CASSLGGGQNTEAFF.

The rearrangement uses TRBV19 and TRBJ2-3, with 8 bases lining up with TRBD1. In germline, CDR1 is LNHDA, CDR2 SQIVND (reference sequence). After removal of 5 bases from V and 1 base from J, the junction contained 2 bases not matched to a gene. This CDR3 comprises 14 residues. The CDR3 bases are TGTGCCAGTAGTCAGGACAGGGGCACAGATACGCAGTATTTT. Translation: CASSQDRGTDTQYF. The whole variable domain, remainder taken from reference TRBV19 and TRBJ2-3, is DGGITQSPKYLFRKEGQNVTLSCEQNLNHDAMYWYRQDPGQGLRLIYYSQIVNDFQKGDIAEGYSVSREKKESFPLTVTSAQKNPTAFYLCASSQDRGTDTQYFGPGTRLTVL.

The rearrangement uses TRBV18 and TRBJ1-2, with TRBD1 identical over 8 bases. Germline V gene data show CDR1 as KGHSH and CDR2 as LQKENI. This CDR3 region has 16 residues. Germline trimming cut 3 bases from V and 4 bases from J; bases unmatched to any gene: 10. The CDR3 DNA reads TGTGCCAGCTCACCGGCCAGGGGGCTGGATGTCTATGGCTACACCTTC. It translates to CASSPARGLDVYGYTF.

This chain links TRBV25-1 with TRBJ1-5; 7 bases are a match to TRBD1. The CDR3 runs to 15 residues. Germline values: CDR1 MGHDK, CDR2 SYGVNS. V was pared by 8 bases and J by 2 bases, with 9 bases of the junction left unmatched. The CDR3 sequence: CASSNRGGGNQPQHF. Written as DNA, the CDR3 is TGTGCCAGCTCCAACAGGGGTGGCGGCAATCAGCCCCAGCATTTT.

The rearrangement uses TRBV18 and TRBJ1-4, with 8 bases identical to TRBD1. The trim removed 6 bases at V and 2 bases at J, leaving 11 bases unmatched. The CDR3 contains 17 residues. The V gene's germline CDR1 is KGHSH and CDR2 LQKENI. In DNA form, the CDR3 reads TGTGCCAGCTCCCCCACAGGGGGGAGTTCGACTAATGAAAAACTGTTTTTT. This translates into CASSPTGGSSTNEKLFF.

This clone was seen a few times. DNA for the CDR3: TGTGCCAGCAGCTCGGGACAGGTAGTGAATCAGCCCCAGCATTTT. Translation: CASSSGQVVNQPQHF. This chain uses TRBV5-5 with TRBJ1-5, with 8 nucleotides matching TRBD1. The CDR3 loop spans 15 amino acids. V lost 3 bases to trimming and J lost 4 bases; unmatched junction nucleotides: 6. CDR1 SGHKS and CDR2 YYEKEE come from the germline V gene (reference sequence).

In this sample, this clone turned up a few times. The V gene is TRBV7-8, the J gene TRBJ1-1; D uncertain. This CDR3 region has 14 residues. The germline V gene has CDR1 SGHVS and CDR2 FQNEAQ. V dropped 1 base and J dropped 2 bases, with 8 bases sitting between them. The CDR3 loop reads CASSLGLFNTEAFF. CDR3 DNA: TGTGCCAGCAGCTTAGGTCTATTCAACACTGAAGCTTTCTTT.

The chain is built from TRBV5-1 and TRBJ1-4; D not certain. CDR1 and CDR2 (germline): SGHRS, YFSETQ. V gave up 4 bases and J gave up 7 bases, with 17 bases separating them. The length of the CDR3 is 15 residues. CDR3 sequence: CASSPGFRPVEKLFF. CDR3 DNA: TGCGCCAGCAGCCCGGGGTTTCGCCCCGTTGAAAAACTGTTTTTT.

V gene TRBV19 combines with J gene TRBJ1-1; the D gene is possibly TRBD1 (6 bases). Germline CDR1 LNHDA, CDR2 SQIVND (reference sequence). This CDR3 is 13 amino acids long. Trimming cost V 3 bases and J 3 bases, with 8 bases left between them. CDR3 bases: TGTGCCAGTAGTATGAAGGGGGACACTGAAGCTTTCTTT. It codes for CASSMKGDTEAFF.

This clone was counted a few times. This rearrangement joins TRBV29-1 to TRBJ2-3; D perhaps matches TRBD2 (6 bases). V was pared by 6 bases and J by 0 bases, with 16 bases between. Germline V gene lookup returns CDR1 SQVTM and CDR2 ANQGSEA. CDR3 length: 15 residues. DNA for the CDR3: TGCAGCGTAGTCCGGGAGCCGGGTAGCACAGATACGCAGTATTTT. It specifies CSVVREPGSTDTQYF.

The chain carries TRBV28 and TRBJ1-1, with a tentative D call TRBD1 (6 bases). With 5 bases removed from V and 0 bases from J, the gap between germline ends came to 13 bases. Germline V lookup: CDR1 MDHEN, CDR2 SYDVKM. The length of the CDR3 is 15 residues. This CDR3 is CASSPRGHLNTEAFF. The CDR3 region has the DNA TGTGCCAGCAGTCCGAGGGGACACTTGAACACTGAAGCTTTCTTT. The whole variable domain, remainder taken from reference TRBV28 and TRBJ1-1, is DVKVTQSSRYLVKRTGEKVFLECVQDMDHENMFWYRQDPGLGLRLIYFSYDVKMKEKGDIPEGYSVSREKKERFSLILESASTNQTSMYLCASSPRGHLNTEAFFGQGTRLTVV.

The chain joins TRBV4-1 to TRBJ1-5; 10 bases agree with TRBD1. The V and J ends lost 4 bases and 3 bases, in that order; junction bases with no gene match: 9. CDR1 is MGHRA, CDR2 YSYEKL, per germline. This CDR3 spans 17 amino acids. CDR3 region: CASSRDRGVGPNQPQHF. For the CDR3, the DNA is TGCGCCAGCAGCCGGGACAGGGGCGTAGGACCCAATCAGCCCCAGCATTTT.

This clone came up a few times. The chain is built from TRBV28 and TRBJ1-4; 10 bases agree with TRBD1. Trimming removed 6 bases from V and 6 bases from J; junction bases left unmatched: 13. The CDR3 consists of 17 residues. The germline V gene encodes CDR1 MDHEN and CDR2 SYDVKM. The DNA for the CDR3 is TGTGCCAGCAGAACGGGACAGGGGCTTTATTGGGATGAAAAACTGTTTTTT. Protein product: CASRTGQGLYWDEKLFF.

V usage is TRBV30 and J usage is TRBJ2-2, with 7 bases matching TRBD2. Germline V gene data show CDR1 as GTSNPN and CDR2 as SVGIG (reference sequence). V trimming: 3 bases; J trimming: 4 bases; junction bases outside the gene matches: 5. The CDR3 has 14 amino acids. CDR3 DNA sequence: TGTGCCTGGAGATTGGGCGGGAGCACCGGGGAGCTGTTTTTT. Translating it yields CAWRLGGSTGELFF.